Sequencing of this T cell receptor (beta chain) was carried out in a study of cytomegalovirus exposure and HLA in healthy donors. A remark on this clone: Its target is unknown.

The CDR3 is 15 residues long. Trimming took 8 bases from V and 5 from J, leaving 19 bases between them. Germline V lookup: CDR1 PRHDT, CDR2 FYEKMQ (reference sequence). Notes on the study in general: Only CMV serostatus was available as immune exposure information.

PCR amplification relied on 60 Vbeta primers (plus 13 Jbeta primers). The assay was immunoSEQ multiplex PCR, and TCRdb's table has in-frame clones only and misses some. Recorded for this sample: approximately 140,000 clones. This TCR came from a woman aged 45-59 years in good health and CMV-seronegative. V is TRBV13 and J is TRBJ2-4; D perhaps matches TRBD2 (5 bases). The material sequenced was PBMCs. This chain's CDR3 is CASRGNSAGENIQYF. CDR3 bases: TGTGCCAGCCGAGGGAACTCCGCTGGGGAAAACATTCAGTACTTC.